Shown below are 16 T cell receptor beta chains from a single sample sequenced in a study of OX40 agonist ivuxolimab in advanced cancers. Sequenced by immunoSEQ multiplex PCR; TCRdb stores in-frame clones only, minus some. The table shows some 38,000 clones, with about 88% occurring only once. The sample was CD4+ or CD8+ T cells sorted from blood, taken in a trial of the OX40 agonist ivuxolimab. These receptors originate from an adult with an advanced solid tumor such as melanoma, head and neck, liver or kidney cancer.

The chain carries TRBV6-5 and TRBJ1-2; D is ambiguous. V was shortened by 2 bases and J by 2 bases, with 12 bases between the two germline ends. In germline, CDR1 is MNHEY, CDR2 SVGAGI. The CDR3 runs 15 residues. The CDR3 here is CASSYVGPNNYGYTF. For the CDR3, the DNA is TGTGCCAGCAGTTACGTGGGCCCGAACAACTATGGCTACACCTTC.

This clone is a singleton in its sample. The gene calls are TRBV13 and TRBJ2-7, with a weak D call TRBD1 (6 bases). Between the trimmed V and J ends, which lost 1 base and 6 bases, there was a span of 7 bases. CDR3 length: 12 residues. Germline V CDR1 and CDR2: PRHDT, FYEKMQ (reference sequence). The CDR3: CASSLDRAEQYF. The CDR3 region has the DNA TGTGCCAGCAGCTTAGACAGGGCCGAGCAGTACTTC.

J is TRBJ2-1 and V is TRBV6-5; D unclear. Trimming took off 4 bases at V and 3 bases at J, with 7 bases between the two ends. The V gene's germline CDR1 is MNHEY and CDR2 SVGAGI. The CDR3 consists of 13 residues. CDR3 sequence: CASSLGIYNEQFF. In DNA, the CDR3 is TGTGCCAGCAGTTTAGGCATCTACAATGAGCAGTTCTTC.

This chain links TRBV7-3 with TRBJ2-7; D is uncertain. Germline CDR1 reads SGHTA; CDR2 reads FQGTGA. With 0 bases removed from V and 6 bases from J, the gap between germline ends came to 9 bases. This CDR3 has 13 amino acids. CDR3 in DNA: TGTGCCAGCAGCTTAACAGACACGGGCGAGCAGTACTTC. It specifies CASSLTDTGEQYF.

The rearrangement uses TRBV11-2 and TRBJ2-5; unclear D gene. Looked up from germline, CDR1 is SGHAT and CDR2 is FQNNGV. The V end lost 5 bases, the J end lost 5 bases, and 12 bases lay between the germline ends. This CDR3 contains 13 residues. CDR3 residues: CASSHTPRETQYF. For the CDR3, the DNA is TGTGCCAGCAGCCACACACCAAGGGAGACCCAGTACTTC.

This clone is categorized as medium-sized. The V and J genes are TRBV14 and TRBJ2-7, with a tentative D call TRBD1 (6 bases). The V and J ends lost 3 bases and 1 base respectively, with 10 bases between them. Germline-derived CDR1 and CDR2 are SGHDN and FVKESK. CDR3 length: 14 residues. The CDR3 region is CASSHRDKSYEQYF. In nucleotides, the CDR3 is TGTGCCAGCAGCCACCGGGACAAGTCCTACGAGCAGTACTTC.

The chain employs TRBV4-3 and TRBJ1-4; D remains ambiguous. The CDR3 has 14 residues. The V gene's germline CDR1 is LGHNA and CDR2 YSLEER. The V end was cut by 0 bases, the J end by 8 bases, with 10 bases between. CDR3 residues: CASSQDQLSEKLFF. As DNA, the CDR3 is TGCGCCAGCAGCCAAGATCAGCTATCGGAAAAACTGTTTTTT.

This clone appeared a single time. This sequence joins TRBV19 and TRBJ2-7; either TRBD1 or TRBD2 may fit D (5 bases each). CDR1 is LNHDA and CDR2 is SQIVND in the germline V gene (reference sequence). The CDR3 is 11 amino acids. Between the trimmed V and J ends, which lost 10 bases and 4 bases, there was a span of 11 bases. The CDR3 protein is CATERGYEQYF. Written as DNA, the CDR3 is TGTGCCACAGAGAGGGGATACGAGCAGTACTTC.

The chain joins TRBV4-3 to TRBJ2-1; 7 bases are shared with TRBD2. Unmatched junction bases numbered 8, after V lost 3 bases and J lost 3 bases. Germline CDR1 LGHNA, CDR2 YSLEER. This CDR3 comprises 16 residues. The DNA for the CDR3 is TGCGCCAGCAGCCAGGAGCGGGGTTCCTTCTACAATGAGCAGTTCTTC. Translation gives CASSQERGSFYNEQFF.

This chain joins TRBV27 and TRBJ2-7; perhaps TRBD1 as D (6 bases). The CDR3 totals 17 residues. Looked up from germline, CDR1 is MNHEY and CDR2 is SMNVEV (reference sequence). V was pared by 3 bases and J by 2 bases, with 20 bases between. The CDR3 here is CASSLRQVDMGTYEQYF. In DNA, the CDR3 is TGTGCCAGCAGTTTGCGACAGGTTGATATGGGGACCTACGAGCAGTACTTC.

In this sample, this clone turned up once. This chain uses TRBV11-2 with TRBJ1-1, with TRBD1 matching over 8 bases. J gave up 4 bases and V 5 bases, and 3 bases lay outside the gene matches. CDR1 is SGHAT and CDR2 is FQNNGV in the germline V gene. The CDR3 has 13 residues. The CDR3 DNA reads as TGTGCCAGCAGCGCTGGACAGGGCACTGAAGCTTTCTTT. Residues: CASSAGQGTEAFF. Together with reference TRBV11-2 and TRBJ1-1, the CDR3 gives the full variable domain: EAGVAQSPRYKIIEKRQSVAFWCNPISGHATLYWYQQILGQGPKLLIQFQNNGVVDDSQLPKDRFSAERLKGVDSTLKIQPAKLEDSAVYLCASSAGQGTEAFFGQGTRLTVV.

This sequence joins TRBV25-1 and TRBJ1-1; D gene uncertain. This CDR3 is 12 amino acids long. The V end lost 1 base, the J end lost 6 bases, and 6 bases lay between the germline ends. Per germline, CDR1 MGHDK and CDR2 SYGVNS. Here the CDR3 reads CASSELYPEAFF. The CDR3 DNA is TGTGCCAGCAGTGAATTATACCCTGAAGCTTTCTTT.

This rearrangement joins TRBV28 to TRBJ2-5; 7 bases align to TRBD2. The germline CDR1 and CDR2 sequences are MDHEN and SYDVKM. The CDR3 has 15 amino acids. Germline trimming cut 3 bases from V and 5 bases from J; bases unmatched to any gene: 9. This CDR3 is CASSFGLGGKETQYF. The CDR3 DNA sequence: TGTGCCAGCAGTTTTGGCTTGGGAGGGAAGGAGACCCAGTACTTC.

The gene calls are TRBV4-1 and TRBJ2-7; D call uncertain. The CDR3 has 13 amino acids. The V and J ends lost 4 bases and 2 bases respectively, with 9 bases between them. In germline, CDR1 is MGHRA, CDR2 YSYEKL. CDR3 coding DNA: TGCGCCAGCAGCCTCGGTGTTACCTACGAGCAGTACTTC. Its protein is CASSLGVTYEQYF.

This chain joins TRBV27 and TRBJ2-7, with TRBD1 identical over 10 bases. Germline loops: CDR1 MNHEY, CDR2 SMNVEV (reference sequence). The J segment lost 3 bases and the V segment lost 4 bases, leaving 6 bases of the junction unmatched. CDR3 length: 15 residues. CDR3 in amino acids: CASSYHRDRGYEQYF. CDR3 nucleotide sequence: TGTGCCAGCAGTTACCACCGGGACAGGGGCTACGAGCAGTACTTC.

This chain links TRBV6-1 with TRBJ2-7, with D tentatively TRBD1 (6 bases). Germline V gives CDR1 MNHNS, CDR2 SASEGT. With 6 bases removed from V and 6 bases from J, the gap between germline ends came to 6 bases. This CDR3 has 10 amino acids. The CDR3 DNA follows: TGTGCCAGCAGCAGGGGCGAGCAGTACTTC. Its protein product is CASSRGEQYF.